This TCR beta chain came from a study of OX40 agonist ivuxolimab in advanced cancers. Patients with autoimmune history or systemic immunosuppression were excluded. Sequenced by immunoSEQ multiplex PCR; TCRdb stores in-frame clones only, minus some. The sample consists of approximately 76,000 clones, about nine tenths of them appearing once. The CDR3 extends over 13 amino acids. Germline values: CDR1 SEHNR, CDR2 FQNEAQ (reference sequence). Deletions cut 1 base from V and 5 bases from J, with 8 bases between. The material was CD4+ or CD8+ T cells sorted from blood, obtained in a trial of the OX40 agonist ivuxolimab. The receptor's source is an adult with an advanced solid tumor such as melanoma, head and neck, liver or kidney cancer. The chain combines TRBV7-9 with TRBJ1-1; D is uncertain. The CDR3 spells CASSLVIGTEAFF. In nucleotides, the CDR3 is TGTGCCAGCAGCTTAGTTATAGGGACTGAAGCTTTCTTT.